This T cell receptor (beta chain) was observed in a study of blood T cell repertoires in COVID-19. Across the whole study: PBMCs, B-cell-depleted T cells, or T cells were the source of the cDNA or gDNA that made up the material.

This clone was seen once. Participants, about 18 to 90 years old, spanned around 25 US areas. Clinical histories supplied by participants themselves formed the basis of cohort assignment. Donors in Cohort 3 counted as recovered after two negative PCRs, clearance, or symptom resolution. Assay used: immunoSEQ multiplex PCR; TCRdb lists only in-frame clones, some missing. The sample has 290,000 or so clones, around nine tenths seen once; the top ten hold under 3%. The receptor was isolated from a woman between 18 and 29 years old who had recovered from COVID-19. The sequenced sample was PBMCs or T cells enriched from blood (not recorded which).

The CDR3 DNA sequence: TGTGCCTGGAGTAGGTACAGCTCCTACAATGAGCAGTTCTTC. Encoded protein: CAWSRYSSYNEQFF. V and J are TRBV30 and TRBJ2-1; D gene unclear. The CDR3 is 14 amino acids. V lost 2 bases to trimming and J lost 0 bases, with 8 bases between them. CDR1 GTSNPN and CDR2 SVGIG come from the germline V gene (reference sequence).